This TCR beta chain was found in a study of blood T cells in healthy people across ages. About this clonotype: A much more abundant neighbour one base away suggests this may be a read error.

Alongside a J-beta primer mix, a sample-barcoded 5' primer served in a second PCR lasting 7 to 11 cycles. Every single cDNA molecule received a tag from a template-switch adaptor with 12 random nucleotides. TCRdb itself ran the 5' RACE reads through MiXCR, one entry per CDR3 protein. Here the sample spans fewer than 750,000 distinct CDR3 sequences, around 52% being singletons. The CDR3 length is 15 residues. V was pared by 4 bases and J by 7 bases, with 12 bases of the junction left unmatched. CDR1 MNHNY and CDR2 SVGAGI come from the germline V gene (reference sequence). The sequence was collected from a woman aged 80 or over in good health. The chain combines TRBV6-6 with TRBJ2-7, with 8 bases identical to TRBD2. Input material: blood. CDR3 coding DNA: TGTGCCAGCAGTTCCCTAGCGGGTCACCTCGGTGAGCAGTACTTC. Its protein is CASSSLAGHLGEQYF.